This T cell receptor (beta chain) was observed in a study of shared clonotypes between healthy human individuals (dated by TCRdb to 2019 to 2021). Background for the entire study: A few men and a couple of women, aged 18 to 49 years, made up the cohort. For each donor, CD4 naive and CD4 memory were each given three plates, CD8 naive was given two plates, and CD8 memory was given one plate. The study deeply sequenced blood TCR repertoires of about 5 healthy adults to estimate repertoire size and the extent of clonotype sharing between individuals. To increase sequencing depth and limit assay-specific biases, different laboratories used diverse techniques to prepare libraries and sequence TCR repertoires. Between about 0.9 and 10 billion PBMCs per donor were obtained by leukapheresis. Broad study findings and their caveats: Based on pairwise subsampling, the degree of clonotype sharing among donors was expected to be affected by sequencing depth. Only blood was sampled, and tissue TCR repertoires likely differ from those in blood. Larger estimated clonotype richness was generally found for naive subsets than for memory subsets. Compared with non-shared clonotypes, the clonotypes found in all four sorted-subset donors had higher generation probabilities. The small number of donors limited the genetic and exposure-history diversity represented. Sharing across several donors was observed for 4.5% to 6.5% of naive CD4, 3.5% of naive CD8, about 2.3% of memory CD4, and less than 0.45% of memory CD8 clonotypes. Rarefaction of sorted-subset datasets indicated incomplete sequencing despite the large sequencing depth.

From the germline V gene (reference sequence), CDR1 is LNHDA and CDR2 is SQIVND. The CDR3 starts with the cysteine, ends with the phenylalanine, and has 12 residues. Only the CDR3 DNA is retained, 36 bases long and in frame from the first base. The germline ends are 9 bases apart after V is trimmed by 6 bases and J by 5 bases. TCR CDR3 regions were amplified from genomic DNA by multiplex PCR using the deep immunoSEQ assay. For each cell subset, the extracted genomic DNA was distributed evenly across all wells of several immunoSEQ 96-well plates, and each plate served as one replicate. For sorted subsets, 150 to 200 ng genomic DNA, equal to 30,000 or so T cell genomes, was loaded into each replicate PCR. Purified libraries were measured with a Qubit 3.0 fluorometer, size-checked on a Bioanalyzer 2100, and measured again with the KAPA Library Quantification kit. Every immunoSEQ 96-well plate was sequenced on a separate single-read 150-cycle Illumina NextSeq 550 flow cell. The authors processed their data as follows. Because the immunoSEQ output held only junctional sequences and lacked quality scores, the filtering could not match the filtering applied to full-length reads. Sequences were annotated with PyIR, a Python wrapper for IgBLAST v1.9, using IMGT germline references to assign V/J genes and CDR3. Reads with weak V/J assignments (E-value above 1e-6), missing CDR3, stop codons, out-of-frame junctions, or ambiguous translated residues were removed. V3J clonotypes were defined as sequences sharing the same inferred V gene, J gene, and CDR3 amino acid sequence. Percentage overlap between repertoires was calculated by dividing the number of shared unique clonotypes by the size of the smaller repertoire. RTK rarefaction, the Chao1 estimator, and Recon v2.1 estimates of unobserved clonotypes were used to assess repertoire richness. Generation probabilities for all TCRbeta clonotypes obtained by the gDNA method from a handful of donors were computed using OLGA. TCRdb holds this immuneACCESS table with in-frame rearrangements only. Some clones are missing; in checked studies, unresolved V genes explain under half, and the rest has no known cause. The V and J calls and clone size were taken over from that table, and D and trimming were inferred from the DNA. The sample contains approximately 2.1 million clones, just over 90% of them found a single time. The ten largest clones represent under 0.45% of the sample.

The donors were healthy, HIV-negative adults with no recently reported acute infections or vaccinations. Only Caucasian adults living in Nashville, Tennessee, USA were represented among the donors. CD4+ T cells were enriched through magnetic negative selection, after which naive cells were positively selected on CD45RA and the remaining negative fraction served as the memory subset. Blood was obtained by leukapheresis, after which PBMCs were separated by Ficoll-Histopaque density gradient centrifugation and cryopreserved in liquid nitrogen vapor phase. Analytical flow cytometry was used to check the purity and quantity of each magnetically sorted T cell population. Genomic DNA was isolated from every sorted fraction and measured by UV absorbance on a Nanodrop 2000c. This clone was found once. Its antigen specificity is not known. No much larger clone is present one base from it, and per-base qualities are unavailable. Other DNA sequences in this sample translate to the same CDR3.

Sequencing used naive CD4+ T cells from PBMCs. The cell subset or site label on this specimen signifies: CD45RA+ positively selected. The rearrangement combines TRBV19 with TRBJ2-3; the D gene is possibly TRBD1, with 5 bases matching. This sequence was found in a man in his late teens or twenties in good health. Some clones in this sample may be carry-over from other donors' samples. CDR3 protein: CASSPRGDTQYF. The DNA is TGTGCCAGTAGCCCTAGGGGAGATACGCAGTATTTT.